This paragraph covers one T cell receptor beta chain sequence. The target of this receptor is not known. No much larger clone is present one base from it, and per-base qualities are unavailable. Using the deep immunoSEQ assay, TCR CDR3 regions were amplified from genomic DNA by multiplex PCR. Extracted genomic DNA from each cell subset was distributed evenly across all wells of several immunoSEQ 96-well plates, and each plate was treated as a replicate. For sorted subsets, around 0.2 ug genomic DNA, equal to tens of thousands of T cell genomes, was loaded into each replicate PCR. Purified libraries were quantified with a Qubit 3.0 fluorometer, sized on a Bioanalyzer 2100, and re-quantified with the KAPA Library Quantification kit. Each immunoSEQ 96-well plate was sequenced on its own single-read 150-cycle Illumina NextSeq 550 flow cell. The original methods were these. Because the immunoSEQ output held only junctional sequences and lacked quality scores, the filtering could not match the filtering applied to full-length reads. Sequences were annotated with PyIR, a Python wrapper for IgBLAST v1.9, and V/J genes and CDR3 were assigned using IMGT germline references. Reads with weak V/J assignments (E-value above 1e-6), missing CDR3, stop codons, out-of-frame junctions, or ambiguous translated residues were removed. V3J clonotypes were defined as sequences sharing the same inferred V gene, J gene, and CDR3 amino acid sequence. Percentage overlap between repertoires was computed as shared unique clonotypes divided by the size of the smaller repertoire. Repertoire richness was assessed with RTK rarefaction, the Chao1 estimator, and Recon v2.1 estimates of unobserved clonotypes. Generation probabilities for all TCRbeta clonotypes obtained by the gDNA method from a handful of donors were computed using OLGA. Entries here come from immuneACCESS through TCRdb and include only in-frame sequences with V and J called. Some clones fail to appear in such tables; in the studies checked, an unresolved V gene covers under half of the shortfall, and the cause of the remainder is unknown. That table furnishes V, J and clone size, whereas the DNA furnished D and trimming. This sample comprises a few million clones, around 95% of them detected only once. More than 0.1% of the sample comes from the top ten.

The donors were healthy, HIV-negative adults who had no recently reported acute infections or vaccinations. All donors were Caucasian adults living in Nashville, Tennessee, USA. CD4+ T cells were enriched by magnetic negative selection; naive cells were then positively selected on CD45RA, and the negative fraction formed the memory subset. After blood collection by leukapheresis, PBMCs were isolated using Ficoll-Histopaque density gradient centrifugation and then cryopreserved in the vapor phase of liquid nitrogen. Analytical flow cytometry was used to check the purity and quantity of each magnetically sorted T cell population. Genomic DNA was isolated from every sorted fraction and measured by UV absorbance on a Nanodrop 2000c. The sample belongs to a study of shared clonotypes between healthy human individuals (dated by TCRdb to the early 2020s). Looking at the study overall: The cohort included three men and a couple of women between 18 and 49 years of age. For each donor, CD4 naive and CD4 memory were each run on three plates, CD8 naive on two plates, and CD8 memory on one plate. To estimate repertoire size and how much clonotypes are shared between individuals, the study performed deep sequencing of blood TCR repertoires from five healthy adults. To increase sequencing depth and limit assay-specific biases, different laboratories used diverse techniques to prepare libraries and sequence TCR repertoires. Each donor's leukapheresis produced roughly between roughly 0.85 and 9 billion PBMCs. On the study overall, not on this receptor specifically: The genetic and exposure-history diversity represented was limited by the small number of donors. Based on pairwise subsampling, the degree of clonotype sharing among donors was expected to be affected by sequencing depth. Naive subsets generally had larger estimated clonotype richness than memory subsets. Only blood was sampled, and tissue TCR repertoires likely differ from those in blood. Clonotypes shared by all four sorted-subset donors showed higher generation probabilities than non-shared clonotypes. Incomplete sequencing was indicated by rarefaction of sorted-subset datasets, despite the large sequencing depth. Sharing across a handful of donors was observed for approximately 5% of naive CD4, less than 4% of naive CD8, about 2.3% of memory CD4, and around 0.4% of memory CD8 clonotypes.

Looking up the germline V gene yields CDR1 KGHSY and CDR2 FQNENV. V lost 0 bases and J lost 1 base; the stretch between them is 6 bases long. Spanning cysteine to phenylalanine, the CDR3 consists of 14 amino acids. Solely the CDR3 DNA is kept, with 42 bases framed from the first base. The sequence came from a man aged 18 to 29 in good health. Sequenced sample: naive CD4+ T cells sorted from blood. According to the study, the label for this sample's cell subset or site signals: CD45RA+ positively selected. Recombination connected TRBV16 to TRBJ1-1; the D segment cannot be called with confidence. DNA sequence: TGTGCCAGCAGCCAATCTTGGGCGAACACTGAAGCTTTCTTT. This encodes CASSQSWANTEAFF. Extended through the reference TRBV16 and TRBJ1-1 proteins, this CDR3 yields the full variable domain: GEEVAQTPKHLVRGEGQKAKLYCAPIKGHSYVFWYQQVLKNEFKFLISFQNENVFDETGMPKERFSAKCLPNSPCSLEIQATKLEDSAVYFCASSQSWANTEAFFGQGTRLTVV.